The rows below give T cell receptor beta chains drawn from one sample of a study of a mutant IDH1 vaccine in newly diagnosed glioma. Clones were sequenced by immunoSEQ multiplex PCR, and TCRdb holds only the in-frame ones, with some missing. The profile covers around 100,000 clones, with almost 90% appearing a single time and around 0.61% taken by the ten largest. The antigens for these receptors are not known. Material: PBMCs, obtained from a glioma patient whose treatment included an IDH1 peptide vaccine. These receptors came from a woman aged 45-65 years with glioma. CDR3s leave out the opening cysteine and the closing phenylalanine or tryptophan. Fields, in order: clone size, V gene, J gene, CDR3 protein. Clone size appears in some rows only: once, few, many, or a class for an expanded clone.

>.|TRBV5-5|TRBJ2-7
ASRVTGSYEQY
>.|TRBV30|TRBJ2-2
AWRVAGWTGELF
>.|TRBV9|TRBJ1-5
ASSPTGGGQPQH
>few|TRBV5-1|TRBJ2-6
ASSLSSGANVLT
>.|TRBV9|TRBJ2-3
ASSGPGLAIDTQY
>few|TRBV6-1|TRBJ1-5
ASRNRQGGNQPQH
>.|TRBV7-6|TRBJ1-1
ASSALAGGNTEAF
>.|TRBV5-1|TRBJ1-2
ASSPWAEGSGYGYT
>.|TRBV23-1|TRBJ2-5
ASSQPWDRGQETQY
>.|TRBV28|TRBJ1-5
ASSPQGDQPQH
>.|TRBV25-1|TRBJ1-2
ASSDPNPTNYGYT
>.|TRBV4-1|TRBJ2-1
ASSQVAGVYNEQF
>few|TRBV5-6|TRBJ1-1
ASSWGGHTEAF
>few|TRBV28|TRBJ1-1
ASVTGRFTEAF
>.|TRBV28|TRBJ1-2
ASSAWDKNYGYT
>once|TRBV6-6|TRBJ1-1
ASSYSPEAF
>.|TRBV29-1|TRBJ2-7
SVGWQNYEQY